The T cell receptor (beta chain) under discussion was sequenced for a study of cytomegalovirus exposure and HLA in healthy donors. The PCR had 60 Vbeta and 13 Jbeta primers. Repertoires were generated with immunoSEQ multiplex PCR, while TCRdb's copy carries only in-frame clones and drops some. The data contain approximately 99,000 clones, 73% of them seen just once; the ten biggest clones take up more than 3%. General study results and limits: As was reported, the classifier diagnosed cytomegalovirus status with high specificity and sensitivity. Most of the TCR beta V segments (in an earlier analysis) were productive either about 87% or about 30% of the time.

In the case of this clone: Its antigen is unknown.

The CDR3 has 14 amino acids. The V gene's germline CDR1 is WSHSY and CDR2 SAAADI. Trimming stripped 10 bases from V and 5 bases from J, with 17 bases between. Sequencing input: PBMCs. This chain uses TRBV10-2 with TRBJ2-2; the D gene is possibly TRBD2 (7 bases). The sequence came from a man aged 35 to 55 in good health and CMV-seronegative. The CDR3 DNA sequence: TGCGCCACCGTGGGAAGGGGGGGTACCGGGGAGCTGTTTTTT. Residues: CATVGRGGTGELFF.